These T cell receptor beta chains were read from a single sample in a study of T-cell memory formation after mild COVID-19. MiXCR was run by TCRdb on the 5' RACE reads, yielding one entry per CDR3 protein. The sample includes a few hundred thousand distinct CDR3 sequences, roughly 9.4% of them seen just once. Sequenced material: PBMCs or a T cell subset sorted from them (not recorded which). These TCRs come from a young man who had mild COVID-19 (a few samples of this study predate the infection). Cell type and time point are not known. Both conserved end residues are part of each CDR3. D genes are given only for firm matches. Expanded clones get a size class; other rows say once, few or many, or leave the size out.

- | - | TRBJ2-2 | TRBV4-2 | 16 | TGTGCCAGCAGCCCTAAGGGGGGGGCCCTCACCGGGGAGCTGTTTTTT | CASSPKGGALTGELFF
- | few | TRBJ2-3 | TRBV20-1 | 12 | TGCAGTGCTAGAGATCGTCCGGATACGCAGTATTTT | CSARDRPDTQYF
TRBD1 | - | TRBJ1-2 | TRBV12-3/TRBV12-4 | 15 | TGTGCCAGCAGACCGACTCCAGGGGGCGCTTATGGCTACACCTTC | CASRPTPGGAYGYTF
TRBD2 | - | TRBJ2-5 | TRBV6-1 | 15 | TGTGCCAGCAGCCTTAGCGGGGGGGGTCGAGGGGCCCAGTACTTC | CASSLSGGGRGAQYF
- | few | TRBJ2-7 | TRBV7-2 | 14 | TGTGCCAGCAGCTTACAGGACAAGACCTACGAGCAGTACTTC | CASSLQDKTYEQYF
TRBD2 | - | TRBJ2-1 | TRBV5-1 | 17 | TGCGCCAGCAGCTTGACATCCGGGACTAGCGTCGACAATGAGCAGTTCTTC | CASSLTSGTSVDNEQFF
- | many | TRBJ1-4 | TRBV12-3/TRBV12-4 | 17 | TGTGCCAGCAGCCCATCCCGCGATGAGGGAGGGAATGAAAAACTGTTTTTT | CASSPSRDEGGNEKLFF
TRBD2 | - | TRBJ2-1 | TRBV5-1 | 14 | TGCGCCAGCAGCTTCCAGGGAGGGATAAATGAGCAGTTCTTC | CASSFQGGINEQFF
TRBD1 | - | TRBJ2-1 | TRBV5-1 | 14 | TGCGCCAGCAGCCCCGGGACAGGAATGCATGAGCAGTTCTTC | CASSPGTGMHEQFF
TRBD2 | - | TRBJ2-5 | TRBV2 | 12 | TGTGCCAGGACTAGCGGGGAAGAGACCCAGTACTTC | CARTSGEETQYF
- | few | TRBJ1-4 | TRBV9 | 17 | TGTGCCAGCAGCGTAGAAACGGAGTGGGTCGGGAGTACTGAACTGTTTTTT | CASSVETEWVGSTELFF
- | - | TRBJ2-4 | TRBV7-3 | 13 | TGTGCCAGCAGCTTAACTGTGGAAAACATTCAGTACTTC | CASSLTVENIQYF
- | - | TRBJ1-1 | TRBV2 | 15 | TGTGCCAGCAGTGATGAGGAAAGGAGGCGCACTGAAGCTTTCTTT | CASSDEERRRTEAFF
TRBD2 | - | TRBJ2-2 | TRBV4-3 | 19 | TGCGCCAGCAGCCAAGATGCGCTAGCGGGGTTCGCGAACACCGGGGAGCTGTTTTTT | CASSQDALAGFANTGELFF
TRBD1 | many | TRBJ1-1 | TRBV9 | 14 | TGTGCCAGCAGCCTTACAGGGGTTCGCACTGAAGCTTTCTTT | CASSLTGVRTEAFF
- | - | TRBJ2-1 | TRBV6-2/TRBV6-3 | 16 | TGTGCCAGCAGTTACTATGGGGGGGGCAACTACAATGAGCAGTTCTTC | CASSYYGGGNYNEQFF
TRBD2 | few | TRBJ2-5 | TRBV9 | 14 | TGTGCCAGCAGCGGTAGCGGGGGGCAAGAGACCCAGTACTTC | CASSGSGGQETQYF
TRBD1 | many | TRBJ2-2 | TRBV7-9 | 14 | TGTGCCAGCAGCTTCGGGACAGCCACCGGGGAGCTGTTTTTT | CASSFGTATGELFF
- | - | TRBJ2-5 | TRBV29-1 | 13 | TGCAGCGTTAGGGGGACTCATCAAGAGACCCAGTACTTC | CSVRGTHQETQYF
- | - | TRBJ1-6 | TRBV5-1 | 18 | TGCGCCAGCAGCCTGGTCTTTCCAGCCAAGGGAATTGATTCACCCCTCCACTTT | CASSLVFPAKGIDSPLHF
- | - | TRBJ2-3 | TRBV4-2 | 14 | TGTGCCAGCAGCCAAGAGCGGGCGGGAGATACGCAGTATTTT | CASSQERAGDTQYF
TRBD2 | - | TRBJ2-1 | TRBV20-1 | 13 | TGCAGTGCTCGGACTAGCGGATACAATGAGCAGTTCTTC | CSARTSGYNEQFF
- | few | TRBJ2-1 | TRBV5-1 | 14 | TGCGCCAGCAGCCTCCTACCAGCATACAATGAGCAGTTCTTC | CASSLLPAYNEQFF
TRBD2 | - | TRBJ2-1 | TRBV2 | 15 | TGTGCCAGCAGTGAAGGGACTAGCGGGGACAATGAGCAGTTCTTC | CASSEGTSGDNEQFF
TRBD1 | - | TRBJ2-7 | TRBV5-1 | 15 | TGCGCCAGCAGCCCCGGACAGGGGGTATCCTACGAGCAGTACTTC | CASSPGQGVSYEQYF
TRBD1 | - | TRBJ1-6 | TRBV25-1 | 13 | TGTGCCAGTACGGGACAGAGTAATTCACCCCTCCACTTT | CASTGQSNSPLHF
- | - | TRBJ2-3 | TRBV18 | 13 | TGTGCCAGCTCACCGGCCCGCACAGATACGCAGTATTTT | CASSPARTDTQYF
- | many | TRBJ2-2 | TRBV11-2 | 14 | TGTGCCAGCAGCTTAGACGGGTACACCGGGGAGCTGTTTTTT | CASSLDGYTGELFF
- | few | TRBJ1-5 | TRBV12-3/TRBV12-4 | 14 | TGTGCCAGCAGAAGCGACGTTAGCAATCAGCCCCAGCATTTT | CASRSDVSNQPQHF
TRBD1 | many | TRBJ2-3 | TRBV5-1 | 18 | TGCGCCAGCAGCTCCGGGACAGGGGGTGATTGGAGAACAGATACGCAGTATTTT | CASSSGTGGDWRTDTQYF
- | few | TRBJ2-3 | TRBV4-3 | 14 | TGCGCCAGCAGCCAAGAAAGGAGGGTAGATACGCAGTATTTT | CASSQERRVDTQYF
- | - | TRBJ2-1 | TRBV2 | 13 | TGTGCCAGCCCCCAGGGCCCCTACAATGAGCAGTTCTTC | CASPQGPYNEQFF
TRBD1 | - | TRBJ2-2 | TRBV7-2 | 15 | TGTGCCAGCAGCCGACAGGGGGCGCGGTCCGGGGAGCTGTTTTTT | CASSRQGARSGELFF
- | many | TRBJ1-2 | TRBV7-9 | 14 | TGTGCCAGCAGTCCTCCCGGGAAAGCCTATGGCTACACCTTC | CASSPPGKAYGYTF
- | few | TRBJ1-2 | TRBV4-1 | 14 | TGCGCCAGCAGCCTCCCTGGGGGGAAGAATGGCTACACCTTC | CASSLPGGKNGYTF
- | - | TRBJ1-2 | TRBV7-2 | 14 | TGTGCCAGCAGCTTAGTTGCGGGGTCTTATGGCTACACCTTC | CASSLVAGSYGYTF
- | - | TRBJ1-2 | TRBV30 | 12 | TGTGCCTGGAGCCCAGGGTCCTTTGGCTACACCTTC | CAWSPGSFGYTF
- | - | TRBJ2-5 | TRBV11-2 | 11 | TGTGCCAGCAGCCATCAAGAGACCCAGTACTTC | CASSHQETQYF
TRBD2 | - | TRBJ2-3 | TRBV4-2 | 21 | TGTGCCAGCAGCCAAGACGCGAGTATAGGACTAGCGGGGTACGGCACAGATACGCAGTATTTT | CASSQDASIGLAGYGTDTQYF
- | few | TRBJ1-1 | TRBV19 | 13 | TGTGCCAGTAGTCCCTCCCAGAACACTGAAGCTTTCTTT | CASSPSQNTEAFF
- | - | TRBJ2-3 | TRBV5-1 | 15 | TGCGCCAGCAGCTTGACCGGGACTGGCACAGATACGCAGTATTTT | CASSLTGTGTDTQYF
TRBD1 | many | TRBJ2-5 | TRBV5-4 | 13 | TGTGCCAGCGCCCCCGGGACAGAAGAGACCCAGTACTTC | CASAPGTEETQYF
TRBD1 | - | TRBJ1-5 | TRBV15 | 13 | TGTGCGACACAGGGGTTTGGCAATCAGCCCCAGCATTTT | CATQGFGNQPQHF
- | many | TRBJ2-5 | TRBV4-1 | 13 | TGCGCCAGCAGCCAAACTTACCAAGAGACCCAGTACTTC | CASSQTYQETQYF
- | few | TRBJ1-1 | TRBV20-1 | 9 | TGCAGTTTACCGGGCGAAGCTTTCTTT | CSLPGEAFF
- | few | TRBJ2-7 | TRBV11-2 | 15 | TGTGCCAGCAGCTTGTTAACTCCTGCAGTCTACGAGCAGTACTTC | CASSLLTPAVYEQYF
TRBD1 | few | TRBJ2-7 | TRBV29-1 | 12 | TGCAGCGTTGCGGGACAGACTTACGAGCAGTACTTC | CSVAGQTYEQYF